This paragraph covers one T cell receptor beta chain sequence. Its cognate antigen is unknown. This sample was taken from a study of cytomegalovirus exposure and HLA in healthy donors. General study findings and limits: The classifier reportedly diagnosed cytomegalovirus status with high sensitivity and specificity.

The donors were part of the validation cohort, which consisted of some 120 subjects and was separate from the first cohort of 670 or so subjects. Produced via immunoSEQ multiplex PCR; TCRdb's table is partial and in-frame only. The sample gives 150,000 to 200,000 clones, approximately 96% of which show up once; roughly 1% is in the top ten. This CDR3 region has 14 residues. The trim removed 4 bases at V and 5 bases at J, leaving 3 bases unmatched. Germline CDR1 and CDR2: SGHTA and FQGNSA. Sample: PBMCs. J is TRBJ2-5 and V is TRBV7-2, with 11 nucleotides matching TRBD2. This receptor was obtained from a woman younger than 35 in good health and CMV-seronegative. Written as DNA, the CDR3 is TGTGCCAGCAGCTCGACTAGCGGGGCGGAGACCCAGTACTTC. Protein sequence: CASSSTSGAETQYF.